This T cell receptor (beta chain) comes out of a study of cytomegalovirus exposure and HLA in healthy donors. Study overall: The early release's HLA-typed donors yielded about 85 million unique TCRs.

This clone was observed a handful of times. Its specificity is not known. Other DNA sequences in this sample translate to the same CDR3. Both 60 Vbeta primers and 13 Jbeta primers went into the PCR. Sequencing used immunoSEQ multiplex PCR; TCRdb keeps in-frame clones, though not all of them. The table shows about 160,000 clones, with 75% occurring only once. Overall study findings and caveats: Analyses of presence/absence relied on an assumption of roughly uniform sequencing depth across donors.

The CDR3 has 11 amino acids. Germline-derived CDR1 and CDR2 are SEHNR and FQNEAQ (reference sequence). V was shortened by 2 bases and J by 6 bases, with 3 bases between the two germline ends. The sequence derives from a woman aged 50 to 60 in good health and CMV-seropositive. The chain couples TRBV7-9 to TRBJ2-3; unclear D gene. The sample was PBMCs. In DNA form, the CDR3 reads TGTGCCAGCAGCTTAAGCGATACGCAGTATTTT. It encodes CASSLSDTQYF. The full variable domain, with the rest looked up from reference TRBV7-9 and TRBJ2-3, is DTGVSQNPRHKITKRGQNVTFRCDPISEHNRLYWYRQTLGQGPEFLTYFQNEAQLEKSRLLSDRFSAERPKGSFSTLEIQRTEQGDSAMYLCASSLSDTQYFGPGTRLTVL.